This TCR beta chain derives from a study of CD8+CD57+ T cells in acquired aplastic anemia. Across the whole study: DNA per sorted CD4+ or CD8+ sample ranged about 0.18 to 30 ug, averaging 3.2 ug.

The CDR3 consists of 12 residues. Per germline, CDR1 DFQATT and CDR2 SNEGSKA (reference sequence). For sequencing, patients were chosen who had shown expansion of CD8+CD57+ cells by flow cytometry. Comment on this clonotype: The junction departs from germline at one end; a sequencing error may be responsible.

According to the study, genomic DNA was the template for TCR beta VDJ and CDR3 profiling. TCRdb analysed the reads with MiXCR anew, one entry per CDR3 protein. Among approximately 150,000 distinct CDR3 sequences listed, 60% to 80% were seen once. The V gene is TRBV20-1, the J gene TRBJ1-2; no firm D call. The receptor comes from a human donor with aplastic anemia. The source material was sorted CD4+, CD8+, or CD8+CD57+ T cells (not recorded which) from PBMCs. The CDR3 region is CSARDFDGLHSF. For the CDR3, the DNA is TGCAGTGCTAGAGACTTTGACGGCCTCCATTCCTTC.